This T cell receptor beta chain was recovered during a study of cytomegalovirus exposure and HLA in healthy donors. The overall study: The 110 or so validation repertoires used the same platform as the 550 to 750 first-cohort repertoires, a later analysis reported. Whole-study results and caveats: The authors confirmed in vitro that three CMV-associated chains were specific for CMV antigens. The tendency of first-cohort TCR clusters to co-occur in the 95 to 150 validation repertoires was the finding of a later analysis. Cytomegalovirus-associated TCR beta chains were listed, numbering 164.

This CDR3 is 14 amino acids long. CDR1 is SGHVS and CDR2 is FQNEAQ in the germline V gene. Trimming shortened V by 0 bases and J by 3 bases, and 8 bases separated the two germline ends. Sequencing was performed with immunoSEQ multiplex PCR; in TCRdb, only in-frame clones are kept and a portion is missing. The sample includes about 160,000 clones, 96% of them seen just once. The table lists this clone with a count of one. Its antigen is not identified. The sample consisted of PBMCs. This clonotype originated in a woman between 18 and 29 years old in good health and CMV-seronegative. This sequence joins TRBV7-8 and TRBJ1-2; no clear D. CDR3 in DNA: TGTGCCAGCAGCTTAGCAAAGTCGGACTATGGCTACACCTTC. This gives the protein CASSLAKSDYGYTF.